The present entry profiles one T cell receptor (beta chain) with its context. Treatment defined: oral pan-JAK inhibitor, 5-10 mg twice daily. The source of the sample is a study of CD8+ T cells in alopecia areata. Germline V lookup: CDR1 ENHRY, CDR2 SYGVKD. The CDR3 has 14 residues. The V end was cut by 3 bases, the J end by 0 bases, with 9 bases between. The authors extracted RNA and reverse transcribed it into cDNA as the sequencing template. The data were produced by immunoSEQ multiplex PCR, yet TCRdb's version contains in-frame clones alone and is incomplete. The top ten clones hold approximately 15% of a sample with about 74,000 clones, approximately 29% of them seen once.

The chain couples TRBV10-3 to TRBJ2-7, with D possibly matching TRBD1 (6 bases). The sequencing here drew on CD8+ T cells sorted from blood, taken at week 4, from a patient treated with tofacitinib. This TCR derives from a human donor with alopecia areata. This CDR3 reads CAISDRTDSYEQYF. CDR3 nucleotides: TGTGCCATCAGTGACAGGACAGACTCCTACGAGCAGTACTTC.